The 23 T cell receptor beta chains below come from one sample, sequenced in a study of cytomegalovirus exposure and HLA in healthy donors. Primers included in the PCR were 60 Vbeta and 13 Jbeta primers. Method: immunoSEQ multiplex PCR; TCRdb's copy keeps in-frame clones and lacks some. The sample contains some 170,000 clones, roughly 80% of which appear only once. Sequenced sample: PBMCs. These receptor sequences come from a woman under 30 in good health and CMV-seropositive.

The rearrangement links TRBV19 to TRBJ1-4, with TRBD1 as a possible D gene (5 bases). V lost 5 bases and J lost 7, with 14 bases in between. CDR3 length: 14 amino acids. Germline CDR1 and CDR2: LNHDA and SQIVND (reference sequence). DNA of the CDR3: TGTGCCAGTAGTGGGCGGGGCGCCCCTGAAAAACTGTTTTTT. Its translation: CASSGRGAPEKLFF.

The rearrangement uses TRBV11-2 and TRBJ1-2; a possible D gene is TRBD1 (5 bases). Between the trimmed V and J ends, which lost 3 bases and 8 bases, there was a span of 19 bases. This CDR3 spans 15 amino acids. Germline CDR1 reads SGHAT; CDR2 reads FQNNGV. This CDR3 is CASSLPGRAGNGYTF. The CDR3 DNA sequence: TGTGCCAGCAGCTTGCCGGGGCGGGCGGGGAACGGCTACACCTTC.

Concerning this clone itself: Other DNA variants within this sample encode the same CDR3. The V and J genes are TRBV7-9 and TRBJ1-5; unclear D gene. With 6 bases removed from V and 3 bases from J, the gap between germline ends came to 12 bases. The CDR3 is made up of 14 amino acids. Germline CDR1 SEHNR, CDR2 FQNEAQ (reference sequence). The CDR3, as DNA: TGTGCCAGCAGTCTGGGAGGGAACAATCAGCCCCAGCATTTT. Its translation is CASSLGGNNQPQHF.

The rearrangement links TRBV30 to TRBJ1-2; no reliable D call. There are 12 residues in the CDR3. The V and J ends lost 8 bases and 5 bases respectively, with 15 bases between them. Germline values: CDR1 GTSNPN, CDR2 SVGIG (reference sequence). CDR3 sequence reads: CAGVGSGYGYTF. For the CDR3, the DNA is TGTGCCGGGGTGGGGAGTGGGTATGGCTACACCTTC. Combining the CDR3 with reference TRBV30 and TRBJ1-2 gives the whole variable domain SQTIHQWPATLVQPVGSPLSLECTVEGTSNPNLYWYRQAAGRGLQLLFYSVGIGQISSEVPQNLSASRPQDRQFILSSKKLLLSDSGFYLCAGVGSGYGYTFGSGTRLTVV.

The chain uses TRBV5-4 and TRBJ2-5; TRBD2 might be the D (7 bases). This CDR3 has 16 residues. Trimming removed 4 bases at V and 2 bases at J, with 18 bases between. From germline, CDR1 is SGHNT and CDR2 YYREEE (reference sequence). The CDR3 DNA is TGTGCCAGCAGCCTGAAAGGGGGGGGTTGGCAAGAGACCCAGTACTTC. Translation: CASSLKGGGWQETQYF.

The rearrangement links TRBV27 to TRBJ2-7; 11 bases fit TRBD2. V dropped 4 bases and J dropped 1; count of bases not matched to a gene: 6. Germline V gene sequence: CDR1 MNHEY, CDR2 SMNVEV (reference sequence). The CDR3 is made up of 16 amino acids. The chain's CDR3 is CASSSNRLAGSYEQYF. The CDR3 region has the DNA TGTGCCAGCAGTTCCAACAGACTAGCGGGATCCTACGAGCAGTACTTC.

The rearrangement links TRBV19 to TRBJ1-2; D ambiguous. The ends were cut back, 2 bases at V and 4 bases at J, with 11 bases in the middle. This CDR3 is 14 amino acids long. Looked up from germline, CDR1 is LNHDA and CDR2 is SQIVND (reference sequence). In nucleotides, the CDR3 is TGTGCCAGTAGTATATCGGGAACTGGCTATGGCTACACCTTC. Translation gives CASSISGTGYGYTF. The whole variable domain, filled in from reference TRBV19 and TRBJ1-2, reads DGGITQSPKYLFRKEGQNVTLSCEQNLNHDAMYWYRQDPGQGLRLIYYSQIVNDFQKGDIAEGYSVSREKKESFPLTVTSAQKNPTAFYLCASSISGTGYGYTFGSGTRLTVV.

J is TRBJ2-6 and V is TRBV7-3; D gene unclear. The V end lost 6 bases, the J end lost 2 bases, and 8 bases lay between the germline ends. Germline V gives CDR1 SGHTA, CDR2 FQGTGA. The CDR3 spans 14 residues. This CDR3 reads CASSLFPGANVLTF. The CDR3 nucleotides are TGTGCCAGCAGTCTTTTCCCTGGGGCCAACGTCCTGACTTTC.

This clone was recorded once. The genes are TRBV18 and TRBJ2-7, with 10 bases matching TRBD2. Germline V lookup: CDR1 KGHSH, CDR2 LQKENI. The ends lost 4 bases at V and 3 bases at J; junction bases unmatched: 18. CDR3 length: 19 residues. CDR3 amino acids: CASSLGLAGVFPTSYEQYF. As DNA, the CDR3 is TGTGCCAGCTCACTAGGCCTAGCGGGGGTGTTTCCTACGAGCTACGAGCAGTACTTC. Using reference TRBV18 and TRBJ2-7 for the parts outside the CDR3, the full variable domain is NAGVMQNPRHLVRRRGQEARLRCSPMKGHSHVYWYRQLPEEGLKFMVYLQKENIIDESGMPKERFSAEFPKEGPSILRIQQVVRGDSAAYFCASSLGLAGVFPTSYEQYFGPGTRLTVT.

The CDR3 region is CASSPGRSSGNTIYF. CDR3 coding DNA: TGTGCCAGCTCGCCGGGGAGAAGCTCTGGAAACACCATATATTTT. The chain links TRBV18 to TRBJ1-3; no definite D call. Germline loops: CDR1 KGHSH, CDR2 LQKENI. The CDR3 has 15 residues. V lost 6 bases, J lost 0 bases, and 12 bases lay in between.

This rearrangement joins TRBV28 to TRBJ2-3; 8 nucleotides agree with TRBD2. There are 14 residues in the CDR3. Germline CDR1 MDHEN, CDR2 SYDVKM. The junction had 6 bases not matched to a gene; V was cut back by 6 bases and J by 4 bases. The CDR3 here is CASSPGLAADTQYF. The CDR3 nucleotides are TGTGCCAGCAGCCCCGGACTAGCTGCAGATACGCAGTATTTT.

V is TRBV29-1 and J is TRBJ2-5; D possibly corresponds to TRBD2 (6 bases). Trimming stripped 1 base from V and 9 bases from J, with 9 bases between. Germline V gives CDR1 SQVTM, CDR2 ANQGSEA. This CDR3 contains 11 residues. The CDR3 region has the DNA TGCAGCGTTGAAGGCGGCGGGGCCCAGTACTTC. As protein: CSVEGGGAQYF.

The chain uses TRBV28 and TRBJ2-2, with TRBD1 matching over 10 bases. The CDR3 contains 15 residues. Trimming took 10 bases from V and 6 from J; bases not matched to a gene: 11. Germline assignment: CDR1 MDHEN and CDR2 SYDVKM. The CDR3 coding sequence is TGTGCCATTCCCGGGACAGGGGAATATGCCGGGGAGCTGTTTTTT. Protein product: CAIPGTGEYAGELFF. The variable domain in full, completed from reference TRBV28 and TRBJ2-2, reads DVKVTQSSRYLVKRTGEKVFLECVQDMDHENMFWYRQDPGLGLRLIYFSYDVKMKEKGDIPEGYSVSREKKERFSLILESASTNQTSMYLCAIPGTGEYAGELFFGEGSRLTVL.

The table lists this clone with a count of one. This chain links TRBV19 with TRBJ1-1; D possibly corresponds to TRBD1 (5 bases). This CDR3 region has 11 residues. CDR1 is LNHDA and CDR2 is SQIVND in the germline V gene (reference sequence). V was cut by 5 bases and J by 13 bases, with 14 bases left in between. CDR3 sequence: CASSRRDFGFF. CDR3 coding DNA: TGTGCCAGTAGTCGCAGGGATTTCGGTTTCTTT.

Only a few counts were recorded for this clone. The chain employs TRBV4-1 and TRBJ2-5; TRBD2 agrees at 8 bases. The CDR3 length is 15 residues. The V gene's germline CDR1 is MGHRA and CDR2 YSYEKL. The V segment lost 4 bases and the J segment 3 bases; nucleotides outside the gene matches: 7. Written as DNA, the CDR3 is TGCGCCAGCAGCCTCGGCCTAGCGGGTGAAGAGACCCAGTACTTC. Translating gives CASSLGLAGEETQYF.

The gene calls are TRBV30 and TRBJ2-1; 9 bases are a match to TRBD1. This CDR3 comprises 15 residues. The germline gives CDR1 GTSNPN, CDR2 SVGIG (reference sequence). With V trimmed by 0 bases and J by 9 bases, 9 bases remained unmatched. CDR3 DNA: TGTGCCTGGAGTGTACTGACAGGGGGTGGCTCTGAGCAGTTCTTC. Translation gives CAWSVLTGGGSEQFF.

J is TRBJ1-6 and V is TRBV10-3; D is perhaps TRBD1 (6 bases). Trimming cost V 6 bases and J 7 bases, with 13 bases left between them. Per the germline V gene, CDR1 is ENHRY and CDR2 is SYGVKD. The CDR3 is 14 residues long. CDR3 sequence reads: CAISRDTENSPLHF. The CDR3 nucleotides read TGTGCCATCAGCCGGGACACGGAGAATTCACCCCTCCACTTT.

The table lists this clone with a count of one. The J gene is TRBJ2-1, the V gene TRBV7-3; 8 bases are shared with TRBD1. The CDR3 consists of 14 residues. CDR1 is SGHTA and CDR2 is FQGTGA in the germline V gene. V lost 4 bases, J lost 6 bases, and 5 bases stayed unmatched. CDR3 residues: CASSYQTGVNEQFF. The CDR3 bases are TGTGCCAGCAGCTACCAGACAGGGGTCAATGAGCAGTTCTTC.

The chain combines TRBV7-2 with TRBJ2-2, with D possibly matching TRBD1 (7 bases). The germline V gene has CDR1 SGHTA and CDR2 FQGNSA. This CDR3 is built from 16 residues. The V gene lost 5 bases and the J gene lost 3 bases, with 16 bases spanning the gap. The CDR3 spells CASSVGGGQDTGELFF. DNA of the CDR3: TGTGCCAGCAGCGTAGGAGGGGGCCAGGACACCGGGGAGCTGTTTTTT.

This sequence joins TRBV5-1 and TRBJ1-1; the D is unclear. V lost 3 bases and J lost 1, with 13 bases in between. The V gene's germline CDR1 is SGHRS and CDR2 YFSETQ. This CDR3 contains 15 residues. DNA for the CDR3: TGCGCCAGCAGCTCCCGGGGAGAGGGGAACACTGAAGCTTTCTTT. Translating gives CASSSRGEGNTEAFF.

The chain carries TRBV7-2 and TRBJ2-3; 7 positions match TRBD1. Germline V gene lookup returns CDR1 SGHTA and CDR2 FQGNSA. The V segment lost 7 bases and the J segment 6 bases; nucleotides outside the gene matches: 13. The CDR3 is made up of 15 amino acids. CDR3 nucleotides: TGTGCCAGCACCCCAGGGGGTGGGGGCCTGGATACGCAGTATTTT. It codes for CASTPGGGGLDTQYF.

The chain combines TRBV19 with TRBJ1-3; possible D gene TRBD1, 6 bases. CDR3 length: 16 amino acids. Trimming stripped 2 bases from V and 0 bases from J, with 11 bases between. The germline gives CDR1 LNHDA, CDR2 SQIVND (reference sequence). The CDR3 loop reads CASSIWAGASGNTIYF. The CDR3 nucleotides read TGTGCCAGTAGTATATGGGCAGGGGCCTCTGGAAACACCATATATTTT.

This chain connects TRBV11-2 to TRBJ1-2; 7 positions match TRBD1. V gave up 5 bases and J gave up 9 bases; unmatched junction bases: 6. Germline-derived CDR1 and CDR2 are SGHAT and FQNNGV. The CDR3 covers 12 residues. In DNA, the CDR3 is TGTGCCAGCAGCCGAGACAGGGTGAGCTACACCTTC. Amino acids: CASSRDRVSYTF.